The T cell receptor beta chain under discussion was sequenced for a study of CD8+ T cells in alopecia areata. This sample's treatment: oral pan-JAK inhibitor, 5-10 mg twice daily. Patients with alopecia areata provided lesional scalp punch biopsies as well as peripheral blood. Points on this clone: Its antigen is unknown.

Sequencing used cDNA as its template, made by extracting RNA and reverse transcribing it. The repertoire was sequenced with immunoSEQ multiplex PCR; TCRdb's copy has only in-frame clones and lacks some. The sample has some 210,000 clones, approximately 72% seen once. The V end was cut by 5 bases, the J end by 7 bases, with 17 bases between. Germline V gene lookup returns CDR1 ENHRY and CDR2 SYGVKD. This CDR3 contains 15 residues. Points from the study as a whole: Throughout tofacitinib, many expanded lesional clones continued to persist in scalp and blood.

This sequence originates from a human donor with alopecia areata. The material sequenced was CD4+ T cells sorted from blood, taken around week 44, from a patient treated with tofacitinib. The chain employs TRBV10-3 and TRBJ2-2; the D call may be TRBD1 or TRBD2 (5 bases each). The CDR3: CAISSRGPKSGELFF. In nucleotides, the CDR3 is TGTGCCATCAGTTCACGGGGCCCGAAGAGCGGGGAGCTGTTTTTT.